The present TCR beta chain was sequenced within a study of somatic mutations in cytotoxic T cells in rheumatoid arthritis. Study summary: Patient blood, roughly 33 ml in EDTA, was obtained immediately after diagnosis and prior to the start of any treatment. Flow sorting yielded some V beta antibody-stained T-cell populations at nearly 100% purity, among them V beta1+ cells sequenced for TCRB.

The ends were cut back, 5 bases at V and 5 bases at J, with 10 bases in the middle. Germline CDR1 reads SGHTA; CDR2 reads FQGTGA. The CDR3 is 13 residues long. Measured with immunoSEQ multiplex PCR; TCRdb has only the in-frame clones, and not every one. Found here are fewer than 40,000 clones, 82% of them singletons; the top ten hold under 9%. General study results and limits: A single CD8+ clone exceeded 20% of CD8+ cells in about an eighth of the roughly 65 patients.

To note about this clone: The antigen is unknown.

The TCR was taken from an adult with rheumatoid arthritis. What was sequenced was CD8+ T cells sorted from blood. V is TRBV7-3 and J is TRBJ2-1; no firm D call. The CDR3 sequence: CASSPFHNNEQFF. CDR3 sequence (DNA): TGTGCCAGCAGCCCTTTCCACAACAATGAGCAGTTCTTC.